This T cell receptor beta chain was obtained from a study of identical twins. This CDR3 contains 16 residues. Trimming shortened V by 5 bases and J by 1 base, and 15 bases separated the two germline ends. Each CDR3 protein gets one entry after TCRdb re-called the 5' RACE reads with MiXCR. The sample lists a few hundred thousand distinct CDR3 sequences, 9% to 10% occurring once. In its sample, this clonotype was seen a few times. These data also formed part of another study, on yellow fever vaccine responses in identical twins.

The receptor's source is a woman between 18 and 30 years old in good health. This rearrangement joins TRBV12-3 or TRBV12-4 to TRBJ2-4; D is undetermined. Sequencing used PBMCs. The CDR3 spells CASSPYSFGAKNIQYF. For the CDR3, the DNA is TGTGCCAGCAGTCCGTATTCGTTTGGGGCCAAAAACATTCAGTACTTC.